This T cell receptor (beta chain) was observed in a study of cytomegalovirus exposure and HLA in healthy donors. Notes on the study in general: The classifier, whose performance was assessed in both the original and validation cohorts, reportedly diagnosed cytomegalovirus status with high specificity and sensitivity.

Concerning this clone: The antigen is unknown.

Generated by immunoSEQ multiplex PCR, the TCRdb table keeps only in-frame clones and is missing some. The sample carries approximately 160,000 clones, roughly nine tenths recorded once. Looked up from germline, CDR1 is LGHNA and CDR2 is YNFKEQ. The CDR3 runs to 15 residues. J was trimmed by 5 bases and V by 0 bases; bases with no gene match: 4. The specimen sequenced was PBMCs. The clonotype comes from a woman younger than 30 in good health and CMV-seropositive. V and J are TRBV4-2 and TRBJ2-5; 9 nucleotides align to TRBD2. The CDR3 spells CASSQESLAGETQYF. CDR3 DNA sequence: TGTGCCAGCAGCCAAGAAAGCCTAGCGGGGGAGACCCAGTACTTC.